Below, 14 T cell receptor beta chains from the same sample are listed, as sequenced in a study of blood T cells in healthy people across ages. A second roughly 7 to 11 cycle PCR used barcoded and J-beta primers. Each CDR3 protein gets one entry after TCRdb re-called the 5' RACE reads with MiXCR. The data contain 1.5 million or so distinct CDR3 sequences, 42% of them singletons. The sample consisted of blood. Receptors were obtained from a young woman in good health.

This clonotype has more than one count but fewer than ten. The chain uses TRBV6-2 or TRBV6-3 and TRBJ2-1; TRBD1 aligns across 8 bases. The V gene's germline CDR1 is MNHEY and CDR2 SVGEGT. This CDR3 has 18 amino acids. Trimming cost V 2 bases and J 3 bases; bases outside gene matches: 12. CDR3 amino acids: CASSYPSSGQGYYNEQFF. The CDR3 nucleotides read TGTGCCAGCAGTTACCCTTCCTCCGGACAGGGATACTACAATGAGCAGTTCTTC.

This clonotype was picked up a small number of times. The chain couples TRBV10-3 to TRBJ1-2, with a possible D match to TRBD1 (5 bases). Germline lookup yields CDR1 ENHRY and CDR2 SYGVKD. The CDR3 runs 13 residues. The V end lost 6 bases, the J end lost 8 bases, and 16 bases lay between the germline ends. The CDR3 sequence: CAIRTTDALGYTF. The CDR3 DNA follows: TGTGCCATCAGGACGACAGATGCGTTGGGCTACACCTTC.

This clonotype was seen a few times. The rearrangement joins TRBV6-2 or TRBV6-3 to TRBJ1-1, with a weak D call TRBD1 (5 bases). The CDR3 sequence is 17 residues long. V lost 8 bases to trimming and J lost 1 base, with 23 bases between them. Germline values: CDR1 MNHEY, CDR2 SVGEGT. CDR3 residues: CASRGNLGAGKNTEAFF. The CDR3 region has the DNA TGTGCCAGCCGGGGGAACCTCGGCGCGGGGAAGAACACTGAAGCTTTCTTT.

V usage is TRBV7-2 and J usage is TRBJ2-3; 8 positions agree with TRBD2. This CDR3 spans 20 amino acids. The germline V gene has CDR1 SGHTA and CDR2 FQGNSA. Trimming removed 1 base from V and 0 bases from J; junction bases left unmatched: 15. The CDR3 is CASSLVAFGAGGASTDTQYF. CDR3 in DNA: TGTGCCAGCAGCTTAGTGGCTTTCGGGGCGGGGGGAGCTAGCACAGATACGCAGTATTTT.

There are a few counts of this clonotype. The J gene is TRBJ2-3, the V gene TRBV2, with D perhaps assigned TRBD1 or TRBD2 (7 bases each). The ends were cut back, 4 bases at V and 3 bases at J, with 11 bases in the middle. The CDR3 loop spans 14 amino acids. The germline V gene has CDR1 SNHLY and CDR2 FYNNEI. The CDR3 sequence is CASSVQGGTDTQYF. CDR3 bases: TGTGCCAGCAGTGTTCAGGGGGGGACAGATACGCAGTATTTT.

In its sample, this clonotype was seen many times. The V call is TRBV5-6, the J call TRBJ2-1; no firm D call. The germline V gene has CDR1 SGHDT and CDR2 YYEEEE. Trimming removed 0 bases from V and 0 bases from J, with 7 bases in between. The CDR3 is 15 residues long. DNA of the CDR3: TGTGCCAGCAGCTTGGGCTGGAGCTCCTACAATGAGCAGTTCTTC. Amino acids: CASSLGWSSYNEQFF.

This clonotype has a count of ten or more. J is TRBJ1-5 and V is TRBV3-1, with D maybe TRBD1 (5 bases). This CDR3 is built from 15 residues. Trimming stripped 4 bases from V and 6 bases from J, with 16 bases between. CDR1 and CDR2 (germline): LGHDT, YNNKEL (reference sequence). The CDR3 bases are TGTGCCAGCAGCCGACAGCAGGGACTAATTCAGCCCCAGCATTTT. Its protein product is CASSRQQGLIQPQHF.

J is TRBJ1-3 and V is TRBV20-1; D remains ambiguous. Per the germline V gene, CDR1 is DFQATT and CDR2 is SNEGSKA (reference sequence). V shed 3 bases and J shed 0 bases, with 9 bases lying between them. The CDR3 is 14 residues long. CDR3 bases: TGCAGTGCTAGCTTCGGCTCCTCTGGAAACACCATATATTTT. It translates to CSASFGSSGNTIYF.

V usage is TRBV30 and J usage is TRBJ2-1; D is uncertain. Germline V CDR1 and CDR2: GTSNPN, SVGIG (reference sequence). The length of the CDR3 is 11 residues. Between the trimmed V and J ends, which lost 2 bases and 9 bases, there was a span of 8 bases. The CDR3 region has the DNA TGTGCCTGGAGTCAAATGGGTGAGCAGTTCTTC. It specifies CAWSQMGEQFF.

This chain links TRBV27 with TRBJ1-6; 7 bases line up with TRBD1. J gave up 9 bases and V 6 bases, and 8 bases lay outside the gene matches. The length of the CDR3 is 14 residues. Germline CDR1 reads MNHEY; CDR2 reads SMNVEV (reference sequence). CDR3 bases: TGTGCCAGCAGATCCTCAGGGGGTGGTTCACCCCTCCACTTT. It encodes CASRSSGGGSPLHF.

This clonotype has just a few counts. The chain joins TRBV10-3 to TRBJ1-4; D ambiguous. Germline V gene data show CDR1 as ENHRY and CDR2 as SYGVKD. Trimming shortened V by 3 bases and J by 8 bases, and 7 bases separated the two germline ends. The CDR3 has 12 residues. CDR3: CAISDGGEKLFF. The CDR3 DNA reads TGTGCCATCAGTGACGGAGGCGAAAAACTGTTTTTT.

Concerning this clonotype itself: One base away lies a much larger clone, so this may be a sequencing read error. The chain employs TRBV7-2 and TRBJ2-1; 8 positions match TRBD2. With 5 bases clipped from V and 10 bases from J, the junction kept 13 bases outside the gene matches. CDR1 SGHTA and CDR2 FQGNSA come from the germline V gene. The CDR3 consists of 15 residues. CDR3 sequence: CASSESGTRSYEQFF. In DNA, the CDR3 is TGTGCCAGCAGCGAGAGTGGGACTAGGTCCTACGAGCAGTTCTTC.

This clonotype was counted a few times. In DNA, the CDR3 is TGTGCCAGTCGGGGGCGTTCGGGGGCAGATACGCAGTATTTT. Translated, it gives CASRGRSGADTQYF. The chain has TRBV7-9 and TRBJ2-3; D possibly matches TRBD1 or TRBD2 (6 bases each). V lost 9 bases to trimming and J lost 4 bases, with 17 bases between them. Looked up from germline, CDR1 is SEHNR and CDR2 is FQNEAQ (reference sequence). This CDR3 is 14 amino acids long.

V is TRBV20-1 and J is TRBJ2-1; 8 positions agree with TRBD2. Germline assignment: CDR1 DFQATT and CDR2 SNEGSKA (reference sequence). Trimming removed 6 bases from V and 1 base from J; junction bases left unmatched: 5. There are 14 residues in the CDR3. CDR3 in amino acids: CSAVIAGSYNEQFF. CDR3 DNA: TGCAGTGCCGTGATAGCGGGGTCCTACAATGAGCAGTTCTTC.